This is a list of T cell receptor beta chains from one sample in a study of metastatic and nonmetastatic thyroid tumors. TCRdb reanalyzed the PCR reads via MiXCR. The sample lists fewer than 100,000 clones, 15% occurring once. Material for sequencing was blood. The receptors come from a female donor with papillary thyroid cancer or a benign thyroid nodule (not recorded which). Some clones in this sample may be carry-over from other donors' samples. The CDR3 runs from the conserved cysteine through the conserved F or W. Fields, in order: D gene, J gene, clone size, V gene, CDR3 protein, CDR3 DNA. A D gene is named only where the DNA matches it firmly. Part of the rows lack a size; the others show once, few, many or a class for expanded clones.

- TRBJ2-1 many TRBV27 CAHNGGRQTDNEQFF TGTGCCCACAATGGGGGTCGGCAGACAGACAATGAGCAGTTCTTC
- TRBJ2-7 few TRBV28 CASSFSQKYEQYF TGTGCCAGCAGTTTTAGTCAGAAATACGAGCAGTACTTC
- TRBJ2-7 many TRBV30 CAWSTRLHEQYF TGTGCCTGGAGTACACGGCTCCACGAGCAGTACTTC
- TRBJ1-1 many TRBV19 CASSTSGGEAFF TGTGCCAGTAGTACCAGTGGGGGTGAAGCTTTCTTT
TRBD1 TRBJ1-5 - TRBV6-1 CASTHRGLNRPQHF TGTGCCAGCACTCACAGGGGGTTAAATCGGCCCCAGCATTTT
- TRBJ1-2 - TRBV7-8 CASSPDRISNYGYTF TGTGCCAGCAGCCCTGACAGGATCAGCAACTATGGCTACACCTTC
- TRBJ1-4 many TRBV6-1 CASSSIGATNEKLFF TGTGCCAGCAGTTCTATCGGAGCAACTAATGAAAAACTGTTTTTT
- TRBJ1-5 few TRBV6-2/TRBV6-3 CASTRRGQPQHF TGTGCCAGCACCCGTCGGGGTCAGCCCCAGCATTTT
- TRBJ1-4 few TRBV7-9 CASSRPIQTGNEKLFF TGTGCCAGCAGCCGTCCTATACAGACAGGAAATGAAAAACTGTTTTTT
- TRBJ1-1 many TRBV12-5 CASGLTLTEAFF TGTGCTAGTGGTTTGACACTCACTGAAGCTTTCTTT
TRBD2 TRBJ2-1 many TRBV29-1 CSATRLAGSDNEQFF TGCAGCGCAACCAGACTAGCGGGGAGCGACAATGAGCAGTTCTTC
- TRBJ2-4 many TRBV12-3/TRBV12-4 CASLLDGAKNIQYF TGTGCCAGTTTGCTGGACGGCGCCAAAAACATTCAGTACTTC
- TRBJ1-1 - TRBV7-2 CASSTRDNREAFF TGTGCCAGCAGCACCCGGGACAATCGTGAAGCTTTCTTT
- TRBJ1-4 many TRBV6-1 CASSWAVGEKLFF TGTGCCAGCAGCTGGGCAGTCGGTGAAAAACTGTTTTTT
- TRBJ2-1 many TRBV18 CASSPPSSSSYNEQFF TGTGCCAGCTCACCACCATCATCGAGCTCCTACAATGAGCAGTTCTTC
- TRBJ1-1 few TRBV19 CASILPRGGNTEAFF TGTGCCAGTATCCTACCTCGGGGGGGAAACACTGAAGCTTTCTTT
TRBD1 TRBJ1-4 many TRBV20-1 CSARPRGPEKLFF TGCAGTGCTAGGCCCAGGGGGCCGGAAAAACTGTTTTTT
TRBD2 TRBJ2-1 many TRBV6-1 CASKAGGPNEQFF TGTGCCAGCAAAGCGGGGGGGCCGAATGAGCAGTTCTTC
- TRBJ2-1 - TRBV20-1 CSPSRGNEQFF TGCTCCCCTAGCCGGGGAAATGAGCAGTTCTTC
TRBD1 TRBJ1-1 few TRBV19 CASLGQPSTEAFF TGTGCCAGCCTGGGACAGCCGAGCACCGAAGCTTTCTTT
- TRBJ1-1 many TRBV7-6 CASSPQGWTEAFF TGTGCCAGCAGCCCCCAGGGTTGGACTGAAGCTTTCTTT
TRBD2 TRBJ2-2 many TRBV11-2 CASSLVSGGAYTGELFF TGTGCCAGCAGCTTAGTCAGCGGGGGGGCGTACACCGGGGAGCTGTTTTTT
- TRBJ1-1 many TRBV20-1 CSARVWDTNTEAFF TGCAGTGCTAGAGTCTGGGACACGAACACTGAGGCTTTCTTT
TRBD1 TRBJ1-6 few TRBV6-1 CASIPGPGTGYSPLHF TGTGCCAGCATCCCTGGACCCGGGACAGGGTATTCACCCCTCCACTTT
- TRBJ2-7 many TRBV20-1 CSVEAISASYEQYF TGCAGTGTCGAAGCCATTTCCGCCTCCTACGAGCAGTACTTC
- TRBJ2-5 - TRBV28 CASSLWQDTQYF TGTGCCAGCAGTTTATGGCAGGATACCCAGTACTTC
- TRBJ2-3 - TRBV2 CASSEGDSIKVVAQYF TGTGCCAGCAGTGAAGGGGACTCTATAAAGGTAGTAGCGCAGTATTTT
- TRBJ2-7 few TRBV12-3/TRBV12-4 CASGLGPSYEQYF TGTGCCAGCGGACTTGGCCCATCCTACGAGCAGTACTTC
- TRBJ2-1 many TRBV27 CASSPSYPYNEQFF TGTGCCAGCAGCCCGTCATACCCTTACAATGAGCAGTTCTTC
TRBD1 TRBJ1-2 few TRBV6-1 CASTELARGRNGYTF TGTGCCAGCACCGAGTTAGCGAGGGGGCGGAATGGCTACACCTTC
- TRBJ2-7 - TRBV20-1 CSAIRWPYEQYF TGCAGTGCTATCAGGTGGCCCTACGAGCAGTACTTC
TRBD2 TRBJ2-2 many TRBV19 CASRTSGGAPNTGELFF TGTGCCAGTAGGACGAGCGGGGGGGCCCCGAACACCGGGGAGCTGTTTTTT
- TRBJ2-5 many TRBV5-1 CASSSPPLAQYF TGCGCCAGCAGCTCCCCGCCATTGGCCCAGTACTTC
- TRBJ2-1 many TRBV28 CASSSLGGALYNEQFF TGTGCCAGCAGCTCCTTGGGGGGGGCCCTTTACAATGAGCAGTTCTTC
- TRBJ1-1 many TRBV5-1 CASSPGLGARDTEAFF TGCGCCAGCAGCCCTGGGCTAGGGGCGCGGGACACTGAAGCTTTCTTT
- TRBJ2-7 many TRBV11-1 CASSSLPGEAPTYEQYF TGTGCCAGCAGCTCCCTCCCCGGGGAGGCGCCTACCTACGAGCAGTACTTC